Listed below are T cell receptor beta chains from one sample, sequenced in a study of blood T cell repertoires in COVID-19. Using immunoSEQ multiplex PCR, the repertoire was profiled, and TCRdb retains in-frame clones only, with some absent. Seen here are under 300,000 clones, about nine tenths observed once, and the top ten hold around 3%. The sequencing input was peripheral blood. The receptors derive from a woman in her twenties or thirties with active or convalescent COVID-19. Both conserved end residues are part of each CDR3. Fields, in order: V gene, J gene, clone size, CDR3 protein. Size tells how often a clone was seen (once, few, many) or the class of an expanded clone, and some rows leave it out.

>TRBV6-2/TRBV6-3|TRBJ1-2|-
CASIPSGAADGYTF
>TRBV6-1|TRBJ1-2|-
CASSEALRGYGYTF
>TRBV5-6|TRBJ1-2|-
CASSSQRSLYGYTF
>TRBV18|TRBJ1-4|-
CASSPGQGNTNEKLFF
>TRBV10-2|TRBJ2-1|-
CASSVQSYNEQFF
>TRBV24-1|TRBJ1-1|-
CATSDSPGGEAFF
>TRBV5-4|TRBJ2-3|-
CASNPLAGGGDTQYF
>TRBV2|TRBJ2-2|few
CASRRTSGGTGELFF
>TRBV6-2/TRBV6-3|TRBJ1-5|-
CASSYDRTVGRNQPQHF
>TRBV6-5|TRBJ2-1|-
CASTLSSYNEQFF
>TRBV5-6|TRBJ1-3|-
CASSSYSGNTIYF